This T cell receptor (beta chain) was observed in a study of Graves' ophthalmopathy and Graves' hyperthyroidism. Study-level information: Upon initial diagnosis and before any treatment, peripheral blood was collected.

Ophthalmopathy donors' eye disease showed moderate-to-severe activity, CAS of at least 3, NOSPECS of at least 4 and duration under 3 months. V was clipped by 0 bases and J by 4 bases; unmatched bases: 9. From germline, CDR1 is DFQATT and CDR2 SNEGSKA (reference sequence). The CDR3 sequence is 16 residues long. General study results and limits: Among thyroid clonotypes expanded above 0.001 frequency, most also appeared in blood. Ophthalmopathy progression was predicted by the model at 70.59% sensitivity and 72% to 75% specificity.

TCR beta CDR3 regions were amplified from RNA transcripts. An initial RT-PCR round employing HTBI primers preceded a second-round multiplex PCR. TCRdb recomputed calls from the multiplex PCR reads with MiXCR, one row per CDR3 protein. The sample consists of approximately 160,000 distinct CDR3 sequences, roughly two fifths of them appearing once. This clonotype was found many times. No antigen is known for it. The sample consisted of peripheral blood. This TCR came from a man aged 25 to 40 with Graves' ophthalmopathy. The V gene is TRBV20-1, the J gene TRBJ2-7, with TRBD2 matching over 10 bases. In DNA form, the CDR3 reads TGCAGTGCTAGAGATGGCTTCCGGACTAGCGGTTACGAGCAGTACTTC. This codes for CSARDGFRTSGYEQYF.